This T cell receptor (beta chain) comes out of a study of cytomegalovirus exposure and HLA in healthy donors. Study conclusions and caveats: According to a subsequent analysis, TCR clusters from the first cohort were inclined to appear together in the 110 or so validation repertoires.

Of note for this clone: The antigen remains unidentified.

Using immunoSEQ multiplex PCR, the repertoire was profiled, and TCRdb retains in-frame clones only, with some absent. In the table there are under 200,000 clones, roughly 81% of which are singletons. This CDR3 comprises 15 residues. Trimming removed 5 bases at V and 0 bases at J, with 14 bases between. Germline V gene sequence: CDR1 SGHTA, CDR2 FQGNSA. Sequencing was performed on PBMCs. V and J are TRBV7-2 and TRBJ2-7; D is uncertain. This receptor was taken from a woman aged 30 to 39 in good health and CMV-seronegative. The chain's CDR3 is CASSPKSVSSYEQYF. For the CDR3, the DNA is TGTGCCAGCAGCCCCAAGTCCGTCAGCTCCTACGAGCAGTACTTC. Based on the CDR3 plus reference TRBV7-2 and TRBJ2-7, the full variable domain is GAGVSQSPSNKVTEKGKDVELRCDPISGHTALYWYRQSLGQGLEFLIYFQGNSAPDKSGLPSDRFSAERTGGSVSTLTIQRTQQEDSAVYLCASSPKSVSSYEQYFGPGTRLTVT.